The rows below give T cell receptor beta chains drawn from one sample of a study of T cell repertoires in cytomegalovirus infection. TCRdb redid the calling of the reads with MiXCR, one entry per CDR3 protein. This table holds around 550,000 distinct CDR3 sequences, around 27% found once. The sample taken for sequencing was PBMCs. These receptors all stem from a human donor in good health (CMV status not recorded). Some clones in this sample may be carry-over from other donors' samples. CDR3s include the opening cysteine and the closing phenylalanine or tryptophan. The D gene is left open where the match is weak. The size entry is marked missing in some rows and otherwise reads once, few, many or a size class.

size | J | V | D | DNA | CDR3
NA | TRBJ1-5 | TRBV12-3/TRBV12-4 | TRBD1 | TGTGCCAGCAGCGGACAGGAAAATCAGCCCCAGCATTTT | CASSGQENQPQHF
few | TRBJ2-7 | TRBV6-2/TRBV6-3 | TRBD1 | TGTGCCAGCACTCAACATACCGGGACAGGGGCTCGAAAGCAGTACTTC | CASTQHTGTGARKQYF
NA | TRBJ2-2 | TRBV6-4 | NA | TGTGCCAGCAGTGACTCCTTCGGAGGGGAGCTGTTTTTT | CASSDSFGGELFF
NA | TRBJ2-1 | TRBV7-2 | NA | TGTGCCAGCAGCTTAAAAGTGGGAGAGTACAATGAGCAGTTCTTC | CASSLKVGEYNEQFF
NA | TRBJ2-3 | TRBV29-1 | TRBD2 | TGCAGCGTGGTGAGACTAGCGGGAGAAATTAATACGCAGTATTTT | CSVVRLAGEINTQYF
NA | TRBJ1-1 | TRBV28 | NA | TGTGCCAGCAGTATTGACCCGGGATTAACGTACACTGAAGCTTTCTTT | CASSIDPGLTYTEAFF
many | TRBJ2-1 | TRBV7-8 | NA | TGTGCCAGCAGCTTCCGGACGTCTTCCTACAATGAGCAGTTCTTC | CASSFRTSSYNEQFF
NA | TRBJ2-5 | TRBV7-9 | NA | TGTGCCAGCAGCCCTCTCGACACGAAGGAGACCCAGTACTTC | CASSPLDTKETQYF
NA | TRBJ2-2 | TRBV19 | NA | TGTGCCAGTAGTATCCTAGCAAACACCGGGGAGCTGTTTTTT | CASSILANTGELFF
many | TRBJ2-1 | TRBV12-3/TRBV12-4 | TRBD2 | TGTGCCAGCAGTTCCCAGCGGGAGGGCCGCAATGAGCAGTTCTTC | CASSSQREGRNEQFF
NA | TRBJ2-1 | TRBV5-1 | NA | TGCGCCAGCAGCTTGGCCTTCAGCTCCTACAATGAGCAGTTCTTC | CASSLAFSSYNEQFF